This T cell receptor beta chain originates from a study of cytomegalovirus exposure and HLA in healthy donors. Regarding the study as a whole: HLA-A and HLA-B allele assignments for most subjects were reportedly predicted accurately using TCR beta sequences. Productive status was seen about 90% or about 30% of the time for most TCR beta V segments in an earlier analysis. Trimming of TCR beta V- and J-genes showed a link, identified in a later analysis, to a missense DCLRE1C variant. Available immune exposure information was restricted to CMV serostatus only.

This CDR3 is built from 16 residues. Germline V gene data show CDR1 as MNHNS and CDR2 as SASEGT. The V gene end was trimmed by 2 bases and the J gene end by 2 bases; junction bases not matched to a gene: 6. The PCR contained 60 Vbeta and 13 Jbeta primers. Using immunoSEQ multiplex PCR, the repertoire was profiled, and TCRdb retains in-frame clones only, with some absent. The sample lists about 110,000 clones, less than 80% occurring once. In regard to this clone: Its antigen is currently unknown.

Sequencing was done on a sample of PBMCs. The J gene is TRBJ2-1, the V gene TRBV6-1; TRBD2 aligns across 7 bases. This clonotype was sampled from a young woman in good health and CMV-seronegative. In DNA, the CDR3 is TGTGCCAGCAGTGAATACTACGGGAGGACCTACAATGAGCAGTTCTTC. Its translation is CASSEYYGRTYNEQFF.